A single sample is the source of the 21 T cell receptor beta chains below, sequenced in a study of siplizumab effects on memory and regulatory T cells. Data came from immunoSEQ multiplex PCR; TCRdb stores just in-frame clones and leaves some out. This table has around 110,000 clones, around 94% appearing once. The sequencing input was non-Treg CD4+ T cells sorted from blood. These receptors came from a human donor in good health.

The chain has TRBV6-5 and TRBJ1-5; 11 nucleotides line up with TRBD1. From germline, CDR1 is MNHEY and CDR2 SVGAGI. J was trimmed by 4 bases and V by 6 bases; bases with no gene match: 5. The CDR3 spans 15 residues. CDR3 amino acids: CASSRGQGANQPQHF. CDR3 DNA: TGTGCCAGCAGCCGCGGACAGGGGGCGAATCAGCCCCAGCATTTT.

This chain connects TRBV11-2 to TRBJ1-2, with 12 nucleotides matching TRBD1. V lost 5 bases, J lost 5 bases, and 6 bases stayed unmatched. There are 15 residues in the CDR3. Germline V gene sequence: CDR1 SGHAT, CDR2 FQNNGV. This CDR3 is CASSPGQGARYGYTF. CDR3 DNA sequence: TGTGCCAGCAGCCCGGGACAGGGGGCGCGTTATGGCTACACCTTC. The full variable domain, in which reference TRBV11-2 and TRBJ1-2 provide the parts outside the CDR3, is EAGVAQSPRYKIIEKRQSVAFWCNPISGHATLYWYQQILGQGPKLLIQFQNNGVVDDSQLPKDRFSAERLKGVDSTLKIQPAKLEDSAVYLCASSPGQGARYGYTFGSGTRLTVV.

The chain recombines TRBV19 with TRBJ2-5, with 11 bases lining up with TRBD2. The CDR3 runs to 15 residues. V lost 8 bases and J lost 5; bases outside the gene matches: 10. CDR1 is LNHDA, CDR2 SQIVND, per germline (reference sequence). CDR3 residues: CASQRVAGGKETQYF. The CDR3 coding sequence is TGTGCCAGTCAGAGGGTAGCGGGAGGGAAGGAGACCCAGTACTTC.

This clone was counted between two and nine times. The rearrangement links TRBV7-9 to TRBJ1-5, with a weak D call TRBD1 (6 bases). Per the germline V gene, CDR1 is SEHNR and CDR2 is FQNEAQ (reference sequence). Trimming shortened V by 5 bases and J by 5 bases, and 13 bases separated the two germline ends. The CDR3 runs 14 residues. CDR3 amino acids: CASSHNRDYQPQHF. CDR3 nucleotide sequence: TGTGCCAGCAGCCATAACAGGGATTATCAGCCCCAGCATTTT.

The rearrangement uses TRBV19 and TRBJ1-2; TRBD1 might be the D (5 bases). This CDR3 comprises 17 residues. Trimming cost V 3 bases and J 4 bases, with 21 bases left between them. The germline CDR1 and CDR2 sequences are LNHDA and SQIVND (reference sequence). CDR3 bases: TGTGCCAGTAGTATCGTAACCCTCATAGGGACGAGCTATGGCTACACCTTC. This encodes CASSIVTLIGTSYGYTF. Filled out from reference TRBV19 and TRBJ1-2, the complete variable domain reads DGGITQSPKYLFRKEGQNVTLSCEQNLNHDAMYWYRQDPGQGLRLIYYSQIVNDFQKGDIAEGYSVSREKKESFPLTVTSAQKNPTAFYLCASSIVTLIGTSYGYTFGSGTRLTVV.

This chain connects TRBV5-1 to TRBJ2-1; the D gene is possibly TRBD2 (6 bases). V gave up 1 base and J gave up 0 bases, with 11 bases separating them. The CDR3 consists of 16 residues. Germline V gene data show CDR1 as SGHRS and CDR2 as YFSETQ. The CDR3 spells CASSLRSGSSYNEQFF. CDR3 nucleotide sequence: TGCGCCAGCAGCTTGCGTAGCGGAAGCTCCTACAATGAGCAGTTCTTC.

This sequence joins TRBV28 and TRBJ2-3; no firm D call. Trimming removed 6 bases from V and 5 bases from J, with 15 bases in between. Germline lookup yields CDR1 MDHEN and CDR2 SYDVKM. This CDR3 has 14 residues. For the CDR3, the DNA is TGTGCCAGCAGCCCTCACCAAGTAGTAGATACGCAGTATTTT. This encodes CASSPHQVVDTQYF.

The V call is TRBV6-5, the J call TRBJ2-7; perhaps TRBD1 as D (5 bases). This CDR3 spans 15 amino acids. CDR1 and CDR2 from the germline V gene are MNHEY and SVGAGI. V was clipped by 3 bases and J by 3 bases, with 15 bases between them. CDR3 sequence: CASSYRAGSNYEQYF. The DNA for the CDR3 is TGTGCCAGCAGTTATAGGGCAGGGTCTAACTACGAGCAGTACTTC.

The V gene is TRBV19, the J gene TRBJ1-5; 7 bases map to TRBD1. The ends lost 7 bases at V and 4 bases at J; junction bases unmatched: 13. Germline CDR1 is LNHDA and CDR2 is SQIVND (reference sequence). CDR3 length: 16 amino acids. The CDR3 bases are TGTGCCAGTAACAACCCGGGACAGCGAGGGAATCAGCCCCAGCATTTT. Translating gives CASNNPGQRGNQPQHF.

Here the CDR3 DNA reads TGTGCCAGCAGCTTGAGCAGGCAGACGACAGATACGCAGTATTTT. Translated: CASSLSRQTTDTQYF. The chain couples TRBV5-4 to TRBJ2-3, with no clear D. Per germline, CDR1 SGHNT and CDR2 YYREEE (reference sequence). This CDR3 region has 15 residues. V dropped 1 base and J dropped 3 bases, with 12 bases sitting between them.

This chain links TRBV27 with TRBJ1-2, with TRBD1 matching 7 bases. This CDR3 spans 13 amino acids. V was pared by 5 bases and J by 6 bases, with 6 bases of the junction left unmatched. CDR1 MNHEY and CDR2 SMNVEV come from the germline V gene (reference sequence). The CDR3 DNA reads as TGTGCCAGCAGTCCTAGACAGGGCCATGGCTACACCTTC. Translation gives CASSPRQGHGYTF.

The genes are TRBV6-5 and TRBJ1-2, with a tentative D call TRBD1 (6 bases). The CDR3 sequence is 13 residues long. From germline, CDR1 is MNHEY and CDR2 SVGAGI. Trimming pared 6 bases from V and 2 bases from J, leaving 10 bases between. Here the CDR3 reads CASRTDSNYGYTF. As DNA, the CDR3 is TGTGCCAGCAGAACGGACAGCAACTATGGCTACACCTTC.

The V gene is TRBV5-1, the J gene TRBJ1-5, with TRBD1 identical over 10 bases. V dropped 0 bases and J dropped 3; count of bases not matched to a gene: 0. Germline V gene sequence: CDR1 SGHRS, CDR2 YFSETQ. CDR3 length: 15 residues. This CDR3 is CASSLGQGANQPQHF. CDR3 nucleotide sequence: TGCGCCAGCAGCTTGGGACAGGGGGCCAATCAGCCCCAGCATTTT.

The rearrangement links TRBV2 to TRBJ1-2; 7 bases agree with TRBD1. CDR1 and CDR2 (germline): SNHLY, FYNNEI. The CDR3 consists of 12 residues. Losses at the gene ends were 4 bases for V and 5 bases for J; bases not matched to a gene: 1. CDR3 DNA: TGTGCCAGCAGTGCGACAGGGTATGGCTACACCTTC. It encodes CASSATGYGYTF. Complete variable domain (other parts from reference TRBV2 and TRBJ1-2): EPEVTQTPSHQVTQMGQEVILRCVPISNHLYFYWYRQILGQKVEFLVSFYNNEISEKSEIFDDQFSVERPDGSNFTLKIRSTKLEDSAMYFCASSATGYGYTFGSGTRLTVV.

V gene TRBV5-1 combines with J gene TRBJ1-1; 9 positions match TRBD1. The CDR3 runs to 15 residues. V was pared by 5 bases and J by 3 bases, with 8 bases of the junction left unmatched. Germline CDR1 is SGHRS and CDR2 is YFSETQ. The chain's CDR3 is CASRPRDREDTEAFF. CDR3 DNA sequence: TGCGCCAGCAGGCCTCGGGACAGGGAGGACACTGAAGCTTTCTTT.

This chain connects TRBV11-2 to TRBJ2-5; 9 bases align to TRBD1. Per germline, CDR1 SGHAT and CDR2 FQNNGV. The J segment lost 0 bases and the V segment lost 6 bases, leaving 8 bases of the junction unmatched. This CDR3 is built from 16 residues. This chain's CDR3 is CASRAQGARHQETQYF. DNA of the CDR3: TGTGCCAGCAGGGCACAGGGGGCGAGGCACCAAGAGACCCAGTACTTC.

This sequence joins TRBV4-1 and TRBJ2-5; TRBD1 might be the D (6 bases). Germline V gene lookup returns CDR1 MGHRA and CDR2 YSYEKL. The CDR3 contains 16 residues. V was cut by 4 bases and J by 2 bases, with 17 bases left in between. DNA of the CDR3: TGCGCCAGCAGCCCCCTCCCCCCGGGGACACAAGAGACCCAGTACTTC. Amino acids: CASSPLPPGTQETQYF.

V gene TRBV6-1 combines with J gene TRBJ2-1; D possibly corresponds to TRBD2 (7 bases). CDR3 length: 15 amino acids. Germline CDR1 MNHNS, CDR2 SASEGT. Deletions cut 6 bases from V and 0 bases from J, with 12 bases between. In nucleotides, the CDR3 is TGTGCCAGCAGAGGGGGGACTAACTCCTACAATGAGCAGTTCTTC. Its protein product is CASRGGTNSYNEQFF.

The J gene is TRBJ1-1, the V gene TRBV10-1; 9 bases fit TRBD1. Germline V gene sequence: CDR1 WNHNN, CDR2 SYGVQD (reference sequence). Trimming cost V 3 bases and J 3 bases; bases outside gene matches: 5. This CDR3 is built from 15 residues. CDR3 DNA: TGCGCCAGCAGTGAACGGACAGGGGCGGACACTGAAGCTTTCTTT. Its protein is CASSERTGADTEAFF.

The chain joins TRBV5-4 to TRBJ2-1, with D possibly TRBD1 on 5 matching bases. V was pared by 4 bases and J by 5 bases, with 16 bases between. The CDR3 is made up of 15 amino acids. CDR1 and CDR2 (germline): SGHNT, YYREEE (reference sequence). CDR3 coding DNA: TGTGCCAGCAGCCCGACAGCCACCACACACAATGAGCAGTTCTTC. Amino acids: CASSPTATTHNEQFF.

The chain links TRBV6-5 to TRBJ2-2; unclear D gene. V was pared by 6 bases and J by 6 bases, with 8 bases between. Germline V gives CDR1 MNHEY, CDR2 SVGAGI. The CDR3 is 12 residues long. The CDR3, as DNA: TGTGCCAGCAGGAACAGCCCCGGGGAGCTGTTTTTT. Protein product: CASRNSPGELFF.